This is a list of T cell receptor beta chains from one sample in a study of Graves' ophthalmopathy and Graves' hyperthyroidism. A single record per CDR3 protein comes from TCRdb applying MiXCR to the multiplex PCR reads. The sample lists some 160,000 distinct CDR3 sequences; around two fifths were seen once. Specimen: peripheral blood. Source of these receptors: a man aged 25-45 years with Graves' ophthalmopathy. CDR3s include the opening cysteine and the closing phenylalanine or tryptophan. Each record gives: clone size, V gene, CDR3 length, J gene, D gene, CDR3 protein, CDR3 DNA. The D gene is left open where the match is weak. The size of a clone is reported for some rows only, either as once, few or many, or as a class for expanded clones.

few	TRBV6-2/TRBV6-3	12	TRBJ1-5	NA	CASSYSPGVKHF	TGTGCCAGCAGTTACTCTCCGGGAGTTAAGCATTTT
many	TRBV12-3/TRBV12-4	11	TRBJ2-4	NA	CASTVGGIQYF	TGTGCCAGCACCGTCGGTGGCATTCAGTACTTC
many	TRBV6-1	15	TRBJ1-1	NA	CASSEGRRLNTEAFF	TGTGCCAGCAGTGAAGGGAGGAGACTGAACACTGAAGCTTTCTTT
NA	TRBV14	13	TRBJ2-7	NA	CASRQTRAGVKYF	TGTGCCAGCAGACAAACTCGGGCCGGGGTGAAGTACTTC
NA	TRBV27	14	TRBJ2-2	NA	CASRVPLHTGELFF	TGTGCCAGCAGGGTTCCCCTTCACACCGGGGAGCTGTTTTTT
NA	TRBV27	13	TRBJ2-3	NA	CASSRRFTDTQYF	TGTGCCAGCAGCAGACGGTTCACAGATACGCAGTATTTT
many	TRBV30	12	TRBJ2-5	NA	CAWSVSGETQYF	TGTGCCTGGAGTGTATCGGGAGAGACCCAGTACTTC
many	TRBV20-1	15	TRBJ1-1	NA	CSARGGGGVDTEAFF	TGCAGTGCTAGGGGAGGGGGGGGTGTAGATACTGAAGCTTTCTTT
many	TRBV6-5	14	TRBJ1-2	NA	CASSYGQVDYGYTF	TGTGCCAGCAGTTACGGTCAGGTGGACTATGGCTACACCTTC
many	TRBV6-4	16	TRBJ1-2	NA	CASSDSYASPSPGYTF	TGTGCCAGCAGTGACTCGTATGCTTCTCCTTCTCCTGGCTACACCTTC
many	TRBV7-9	15	TRBJ1-1	NA	CASSSHDSLYTEAFF	TGTGCCAGCAGCTCGCATGATAGTTTGTACACTGAAGCTTTCTTT
NA	TRBV20-1	12	TRBJ2-7	TRBD1	CSAGQGNYEQYF	TGCAGTGCCGGACAGGGGAACTACGAGCAGTACTTC
many	TRBV29-1	13	TRBJ2-7	NA	CSVVPAGTYEQYF	TGCAGCGTTGTGCCGGCAGGTACCTACGAGCAGTACTTC
NA	TRBV15	13	TRBJ1-5	NA	CATSSGTSQPQHF	TGTGCCACCAGCAGCGGGACTTCTCAGCCCCAGCATTTT
many	TRBV5-1	14	TRBJ2-6	NA	CASKREPGANVLTF	TGCGCCAGCAAAAGGGAGCCTGGGGCCAACGTCCTGACTTTC
NA	TRBV7-2	13	TRBJ2-5	NA	CASSRPGQETQYF	TGTGCCAGCAGCCGCCCGGGCCAAGAGACCCAGTACTTC
many	TRBV19	13	TRBJ1-5	TRBD1	CASSMTGDQPQHF	TGTGCCAGTAGTATGACAGGGGATCAGCCCCAGCATTTT
NA	TRBV28	17	TRBJ2-7	TRBD1	CASRIISPTGGADEQYF	TGTGCCAGCAGGATTATATCCCCGACAGGGGGTGCGGACGAGCAGTACTTC
NA	TRBV10-2	14	TRBJ2-5	NA	CASSKQSVQETQYF	TGCGCCAGCAGTAAACAGAGTGTTCAAGAGACCCAGTACTTC
NA	TRBV6-2/TRBV6-3	14	TRBJ2-7	NA	CASSVGTGTYEQYF	TGTGCCAGCAGTGTTGGGACGGGCACCTACGAGCAGTACTTC
few	TRBV12-3/TRBV12-4	11	TRBJ1-1	NA	CASSFGPEAFF	TGTGCCAGCAGTTTCGGCCCTGAAGCTTTCTTT
NA	TRBV4-1	14	TRBJ1-1	TRBD1	CASSQAQGRTEAFF	TGCGCCAGCAGCCAAGCACAGGGGCGGACTGAAGCTTTCTTT
few	TRBV11-2	16	TRBJ1-5	TRBD1	CASSLEVGQVNQPQHF	TGTGCCAGCAGCTTAGAAGTGGGACAGGTCAATCAGCCCCAGCATTTT
many	TRBV7-8	14	TRBJ2-7	NA	CASSSRRTAYEQYF	TGTGCCAGCAGCTCCCGGCGGACAGCCTACGAGCAGTACTTC
NA	TRBV28	15	TRBJ2-7	TRBD1	CASSLRGSRGYEQYF	TGTGCCAGCAGTTTAAGGGGATCCAGGGGGTACGAGCAGTACTTC
NA	TRBV5-1	14	TRBJ1-1	NA	CASSVISGDTEAFF	TGCGCCAGCAGCGTAATCTCCGGTGACACTGAAGCTTTCTTT
few	TRBV11-3	13	TRBJ2-5	NA	CASSMGDPETQYF	TGTGCCAGCAGCATGGGAGATCCAGAGACCCAGTACTTC
many	TRBV6-2/TRBV6-3	15	TRBJ2-2	TRBD2	CASSWTSGSGGELFF	TGTGCCAGCAGTTGGACTAGCGGGTCGGGCGGGGAGCTGTTTTTT